The next 31 T cell receptor beta chains were all read from a single sample in a study of blood T cell repertoires in COVID-19. TCRdb keeps only in-frame clones here, not all; method: immunoSEQ multiplex PCR. This table holds 100,000 to 140,000 clones, approximately 84% found once. Sequencing was carried out using peripheral blood. The receptors shown here come from a human donor in a cohort sampled during active COVID-19.

The gene calls are TRBV29-1 and TRBJ2-3, with 10 bases matching TRBD1. Germline V CDR1 and CDR2: SQVTM, ANQGSEA. V gave up 2 bases and J gave up 8 bases; unmatched junction bases: 7. The CDR3 is made up of 14 amino acids. The DNA for the CDR3 is TGCAGCGTTGAAAGGACAGGGGGGCCGGGTACGCAGTATTTT. Protein sequence: CSVERTGGPGTQYF.

In regard to this clone: The CDR3 end shows no conserved phenylalanine or tryptophan, and so a read error is likely. It is unclear where the CDR3 begins or ends on the DNA, so no DNA is shown, and the CDR3 is as TCRdb lists it. This chain uses TRBV12-5 with TRBJ2-7; the D segment call TRBD1 is taken from the table without a DNA check. CDR1 LGHNT and CDR2 FRNRAP come from the germline V gene. The CDR3 numbers 8 amino acids, ends counted. CDR3: CASGLDTS.

The chain links TRBV28 to TRBJ2-7; the match to TRBD1 covers 9 bases. Trimming took 5 bases from V and 3 from J; bases not matched to a gene: 8. CDR1 and CDR2 from the germline V gene are MDHEN and SYDVKM. The CDR3 length is 15 residues. CDR3: CASSPGQGSLYEQYF. The CDR3 bases are TGTGCCAGCAGTCCCGGACAGGGGTCCCTCTACGAGCAGTACTTC.

This chain uses TRBV7-2 with TRBJ2-1, with 9 positions matching TRBD2. With 5 bases clipped from V and 6 bases from J, the junction kept 8 bases outside the gene matches. The CDR3 length is 15 residues. In germline, CDR1 is SGHTA, CDR2 FQGNSA. CDR3 in DNA: TGTGCCAGCAGCCCGGGGGGACTAGCCCTCAATGAGCAGTTCTTC. Its protein product is CASSPGGLALNEQFF.

This chain uses TRBV27 with TRBJ1-4; tentative D call: TRBD1 (6 bases). V lost 4 bases and J 8 bases, leaving 14 bases between the germline ends. The CDR3 is 14 residues long. Germline values: CDR1 MNHEY, CDR2 SMNVEV (reference sequence). The CDR3 sequence is CASSSSGVGEKLFF. The CDR3 region has the DNA TGTGCCAGCAGTTCCTCAGGGGTAGGGGAAAAACTGTTTTTT.

The V call is TRBV5-8, the J call TRBJ2-5; 9 bases are a match to TRBD1. J gave up 4 bases and V 2 bases, and 3 bases lay outside the gene matches. This CDR3 comprises 14 residues. CDR1 and CDR2 from the germline V gene are SGHTS and YDEGEE. CDR3 in DNA: TGTGCCAGCAGCTTCAGACAGGGGGTAGAGACCCAGTACTTC. It is translated as CASSFRQGVETQYF.

The sample holds a few counts of this clone. This chain joins TRBV10-3 and TRBJ2-7; TRBD2 aligns across 11 bases. V was pared by 10 bases and J by 0 bases, with 5 bases of the junction left unmatched. Germline CDR1 and CDR2: ENHRY and SYGVKD. The CDR3 covers 14 residues. CDR3 in amino acids: CATSLAGDSYEQYV. In DNA form, the CDR3 reads TGTGCCACCTCACTAGCGGGAGACTCCTACGAGCAGTACGTC.

CDR3 protein: CASSSLPGQGGYEQYF. The CDR3 region has the DNA TGTGCCAGCAGTTCCCTCCCGGGACAGGGGGGGTACGAGCAGTACTTC. The genes are TRBV28 and TRBJ2-7, with 11 positions matching TRBD1. The CDR3 extends over 16 amino acids. After removal of 4 bases from V and 4 bases from J, the junction contained 9 bases not matched to a gene. The germline V gene has CDR1 MDHEN and CDR2 SYDVKM.

The rearrangement links TRBV3-1 (or the pseudogene TRBV3-2) to TRBJ2-7, with a possible D match to TRBD1 (5 bases). Germline V gene lookup returns CDR1 LGHDT and CDR2 YNNKEL (reference sequence). The CDR3 extends over 17 amino acids. Between the trimmed V and J ends, which lost 3 bases and 2 bases, there was a span of 20 bases. The CDR3: CASSQKREQAEPYEQYV. The CDR3 DNA follows: TGTGCCAGCAGCCAGAAACGAGAACAGGCAGAGCCCTACGAGCAGTACGTC.

The CDR3 region has the DNA TGTGCCAGCAGCTCCAGACTAGCCGGACTTAACAATGAGCAGTTCTTC. Translating it yields CASSSRLAGLNNEQFF. The genes are TRBV7-8 and TRBJ2-1; 7 positions agree with TRBD2. CDR3 length: 16 residues. CDR1 is SGHVS and CDR2 is FQNEAQ in the germline V gene. With 4 bases clipped from V and 5 bases from J, the junction kept 11 bases outside the gene matches.

V gene TRBV6-5 combines with J gene TRBJ2-5, with no clear D. CDR1 and CDR2 (germline): MNHEY, SVGAGI. The CDR3 spans 16 residues. V shed 0 bases and J shed 2 bases, with 13 bases lying between them. The CDR3 protein is CASSYSRFPRQETQYF. CDR3 nucleotide sequence: TGTGCCAGCAGTTACTCGAGATTCCCGAGACAAGAGACCCAGTACTTC.

V is TRBV20-1 and J is TRBJ1-5; D is undetermined. The CDR3 sequence is 11 residues long. Trimming stripped 3 bases from V and 6 bases from J, with 6 bases between. In germline, CDR1 is DFQATT, CDR2 SNEGSKA (reference sequence). DNA for the CDR3: TGCAGTGCTAGCTCCGGTCAGCCCCAGCATTTT. It yields the protein CSASSGQPQHF.

The CDR3 region is CASSSGYSPQETQYF. The CDR3 coding sequence is TGCGCCAGCAGCTCGGGGTACAGCCCACAAGAGACCCAGTACTTC. J is TRBJ2-5 and V is TRBV5-1; tentative D call: TRBD2 (5 bases). With 3 bases removed from V and 2 bases from J, the gap between germline ends came to 14 bases. The CDR3 extends over 15 amino acids. The germline gives CDR1 SGHRS, CDR2 YFSETQ.

This clone showed up just a few times. The rearrangement joins TRBV6-6 to TRBJ1-2, with D hard to call. V was shortened by 7 bases and J by 8 bases, with 23 bases between the two germline ends. This CDR3 comprises 15 residues. Germline assignment: CDR1 MNHNY and CDR2 SVGAGI (reference sequence). CDR3 sequence: CASKLYGMTSEGYTF. DNA for the CDR3: TGTGCCAGCAAGCTCTACGGGATGACCTCTGAGGGCTACACCTTC.

V and J are TRBV10-3 and TRBJ1-2, with a possible D match to TRBD1 (5 bases). V was cut by 0 bases and J by 0 bases, with 11 bases left in between. This CDR3 is 16 amino acids long. Germline V gene lookup returns CDR1 ENHRY and CDR2 SYGVKD. CDR3 amino acids: CAISESTEVTNYGYTF. Here the CDR3 DNA reads TGTGCCATCAGTGAGTCGACAGAAGTGACTAACTATGGCTACACCTTC.

V is TRBV12-5 and J is TRBJ2-4; TRBD1 agrees at 10 bases. CDR3 size: 13 residues. Unmatched junction bases numbered 2, after V lost 5 bases and J lost 7 bases. Germline values: CDR1 LGHNT, CDR2 FRNRAP. CDR3: CASGRQGANIQYF. The CDR3 region has the DNA TGTGCTAGTGGTCGACAGGGGGCCAACATTCAGTACTTC.

The rearrangement links TRBV6-5 to TRBJ2-3, with 11 bases aligning to TRBD2. In germline, CDR1 is MNHEY, CDR2 SVGAGI. The CDR3 consists of 15 residues. The V and J ends lost 2 bases and 7 bases, in that order; junction bases with no gene match: 5. The CDR3 sequence is CASSYGLAGGYTQYF. CDR3 coding DNA: TGTGCCAGCAGTTACGGGCTAGCGGGAGGTTATACGCAGTATTTT.

This clone was observed a few times. The gene calls are TRBV18 and TRBJ1-1; D remains ambiguous. The CDR3 extends over 17 amino acids. The V and J ends lost 4 bases and 2 bases respectively, with 20 bases between them. Per the germline V gene, CDR1 is KGHSH and CDR2 is LQKENI. In DNA form, the CDR3 reads TGTGCCAGCTCACAACCGGGCCCGGCCAATTTCAACACTGAAGCTTTCTTT. Protein sequence: CASSQPGPANFNTEAFF.

The J gene is TRBJ2-1, the V gene TRBV2, with D possibly being TRBD1 (6 bases). V lost 0 bases and J 5 bases, leaving 14 bases between the germline ends. The CDR3 is made up of 16 amino acids. CDR1 is SNHLY, CDR2 FYNNEI, per germline. The CDR3: CASSEALQGINNEQFF. For the CDR3, the DNA is TGTGCCAGCAGTGAAGCGCTTCAGGGGATAAACAATGAGCAGTTCTTC.

The chain employs TRBV7-6 and TRBJ1-1; maybe TRBD1 (5 bases). CDR1 is SGHVS and CDR2 is FNYEAQ in the germline V gene. The V end lost 2 bases, the J end lost 3 bases, and 13 bases lay between the germline ends. The CDR3 is 15 amino acids. The CDR3 DNA reads as TGTGCCAGCAGCTTACAGACTGGAGGGGACACTGAAGCTTTCTTT. It encodes CASSLQTGGDTEAFF. The whole variable domain, remainder taken from reference TRBV7-6 and TRBJ1-1, is GAGVSQSPRYKVTKRGQDVALRCDPISGHVSLYWYRQALGQGPEFLTYFNYEAQQDKSGLPNDRFSAERPEGSISTLTIQRTEQRDSAMYRCASSLQTGGDTEAFFGQGTRLTVV.

The chain combines TRBV4-3 with TRBJ1-4; D is undetermined. V lost 1 base, J lost 4 bases, and 10 bases lay in between. From germline, CDR1 is LGHNA and CDR2 YSLEER. CDR3 length: 15 amino acids. The CDR3 DNA reads as TGCGCCAGCAGCCAAGGAATGGGAGTTAATGAAAAACTGTTTTTT. Translation gives CASSQGMGVNEKLFF.

The rearrangement uses TRBV2 and TRBJ1-2; D is perhaps TRBD1 (6 bases). V was trimmed by 6 bases and J by 9 bases, leaving 17 bases between them. CDR1 SNHLY and CDR2 FYNNEI come from the germline V gene. The CDR3 runs to 13 residues. This CDR3 reads CASSETGISRYTF. CDR3 sequence (DNA): TGTGCCAGCAGCGAAACAGGGATAAGTCGCTACACCTTC.

The table lists this clone with a few counts. The chain uses TRBV7-2 and TRBJ2-2, with no clear D. V gave up 5 bases and J gave up 2 bases, with 15 bases separating them. Germline values: CDR1 SGHTA, CDR2 FQGNSA. The length of the CDR3 is 16 residues. CDR3 residues: CASSITLPGNTGELFF. CDR3 DNA sequence: TGTGCCAGCAGCATAACTCTACCAGGAAACACCGGGGAGCTGTTTTTT.

This chain joins TRBV5-1 and TRBJ2-1; 11 nucleotides align to TRBD2. This CDR3 has 15 residues. In germline, CDR1 is SGHRS, CDR2 YFSETQ. Germline trimming cut 3 bases from V and 5 bases from J; bases unmatched to any gene: 4. CDR3 sequence (DNA): TGCGCCAGCAGCTCACTAGCGGGAGCCGACAATGAGCAGTTCTTC. Its protein is CASSSLAGADNEQFF.

This clone has only a few counts. The chain couples TRBV30 to TRBJ2-5, with 7 bases fitting TRBD2. V lost 2 bases, J lost 5 bases, and 11 bases stayed unmatched. This CDR3 region has 15 residues. Germline V gene data show CDR1 as GTSNPN and CDR2 as SVGIG (reference sequence). The CDR3 reads CAWSPFTSARETQYF. The CDR3, as DNA: TGTGCCTGGAGTCCGTTTACTAGCGCACGGGAGACCCAGTACTTC. Full variable domain (missing parts from reference TRBV30 and TRBJ2-5): SQTIHQWPATLVQPVGSPLSLECTVEGTSNPNLYWYRQAAGRGLQLLFYSVGIGQISSEVPQNLSASRPQDRQFILSSKKLLLSDSGFYLCAWSPFTSARETQYFGPGTRLLVL.

This clone turned up a few times. The rearrangement uses TRBV7-2 and TRBJ2-1, with D unresolved. The CDR3 covers 12 residues. V was clipped by 1 base and J by 6 bases, with 4 bases between them. Germline V lookup: CDR1 SGHTA, CDR2 FQGNSA. CDR3 sequence: CASSLDSNEQFF. The CDR3 DNA follows: TGTGCCAGCAGCTTAGACTCCAATGAGCAGTTCTTC.

The chain joins TRBV7-2 to TRBJ2-1; D may be TRBD1 (6 bases). The CDR3 is 17 residues long. The germline V and J ends were trimmed by 3 bases and 0 bases, with 15 bases remaining between them. In germline, CDR1 is SGHTA, CDR2 FQGNSA. The CDR3 nucleotides are TGTGCCAGCAGCTTCTACAGGGTTGGGAGCTCCTACAATGAGCAGTTCTTC. Translated, it gives CASSFYRVGSSYNEQFF.

The V gene is TRBV3-1 (or the pseudogene TRBV3-2), the J gene TRBJ1-2; D not certain. V lost 3 bases, J lost 4 bases, and 12 bases lay in between. The CDR3 covers 14 residues. Germline CDR1 LGHDT, CDR2 YNNKEL (reference sequence). The CDR3 DNA is TGTGCCAGCAGCCATCCTAGACGACCCTATGGCTACACCTTC. This gives the protein CASSHPRRPYGYTF.

This clone was counted only a few times. This rearrangement joins TRBV18 to TRBJ1-5; 7 nucleotides align to TRBD1. Losses at the gene ends were 2 bases for V and 5 bases for J; bases not matched to a gene: 9. There are 16 residues in the CDR3. Germline V CDR1 and CDR2: KGHSH, LQKENI. CDR3 residues: CASSPTTGQVHQPQHF. The CDR3 DNA follows: TGTGCCAGCTCACCAACCACAGGACAGGTTCATCAGCCCCAGCATTTT.

V usage is TRBV9 and J usage is TRBJ1-2, with 8 bases lining up with TRBD1. Germline-derived CDR1 and CDR2 are SGDLS and YYNGEE. The J segment lost 3 bases and the V segment lost 3 bases, leaving 7 bases of the junction unmatched. The CDR3 runs to 15 residues. CDR3 DNA: TGTGCCAGCAGCGGGAGACAGGGGCTATACTATGGCTACACCTTC. Its translation is CASSGRQGLYYGYTF. The full variable domain, rest sourced from reference TRBV9 and TRBJ1-2, is DSGVTQTPKHLITATGQRVTLRCSPRSGDLSVYWYQQSLDQGLQFLIQYYNGEERAKGNILERFSAQQFPDLHSELNLSSLELGDSALYFCASSGRQGLYYGYTFGSGTRLTVV.

The chain combines TRBV2 with TRBJ2-3; 9 nucleotides line up with TRBD1. Trimming removed 3 bases from V and 3 bases from J; junction bases left unmatched: 7. The CDR3 has 16 residues. CDR1 is SNHLY, CDR2 FYNNEI, per germline. The CDR3: CASSEGTGPRTDTQYF. The CDR3 bases are TGTGCCAGCAGTGAGGGGACAGGGCCGAGGACAGATACGCAGTATTTT.